This entry concerns a single T cell receptor beta chain. This clone came up a few times. Its cognate antigen has yet to be identified. Base qualities were left out, and no much larger clone turns up one base away. This sample was included in a study of cytomegalovirus exposure and HLA in healthy donors (TCRdb year 2017). The study in broad terms: An earlier analysis of 587 of the donors reported over 250 Gb of sequence data and around 120 million unique TCR beta sequences obtained from some 170 million T cells. Among around 400 genotyped donors of the cohort, an average of approximately 240,000 unique TCR beta nucleotide sequences was sequenced per donor, of which about 18% were non-productive. An early release covering roughly 640 HLA-typed donors comprised 300 to 350 gigabases of sequencing data and approximately 85 million unique TCR sequences. Roughly 5 DR-DQ haplotypes were treated as single units for association and clustering because of strong linkage in the cohort. Donor age, sex, ethnicity and CMV serostatus were compiled alongside the repertoire data. A later analysis re-examined previously published TCR beta repertoires from over 500 donors and added high-resolution HLA genotyping to investigate patterns of TCR occurrence. An earlier analysis of about 600 of the donors used high-throughput TCR beta sequencing to judge whether each TCR beta V gene segment behaved as functional or pseudogenic. Rather than drawing on any new phenotypic data, the later analysis identified candidate immune exposures from TCR beta sequences and the way those sequences occurred across donors. In addition to the first cohort of 650 to 800 subjects, a separate validation cohort of 130 or so different subjects was used. To predict cytomegalovirus infection status, the study brought together high-throughput TCR immunosequencing, statistical association of individual TCRs with disease status, and machine learning. Every discovery cohort repertoire had been produced on one sequencing platform. Among the approximately 420 genotyped donors, 75% to 90% belonged to the genetic ancestry cluster associated with self-reported Caucasian donors. The study was designed to test whether signatures of past pathogen exposure could be identified by cataloging public T cell receptors. The study used immunosequencing to profile the T cell repertoires of 670 or so subjects and linked those repertoires to cytomegalovirus serostatus. Typing coverage varied by locus: roughly 629-640 donors for A, B, C, DRB1 and DQB1; 500 to 550 for DQA1; 606 for DPA1; around 490 for DPB1. A later genetic analysis used genome-wide SNP genotypes for 398 of the 666 donors, treating that subset as a discovery cohort. Both class I and class II loci were covered by HLA typing, at four-digit resolution.

Receptor amplification or capture employed the immunoSEQ multiplex PCR assay. The multiplex PCR relied on a mix of 60 forward primers for TCR Vbeta segments and 13 reverse primers for TCR Jbeta segments. The CDR3 region of rearranged TCR beta genes was amplified from genomic DNA by a multiplex PCR assay. The amplified TCR beta libraries were sequenced on the Illumina HiSeq System as 87-base-pair reads. On the authors' methods: Across the 500 to 700 repertoires, a later analysis counted some 81 million unique TCR beta chains, approximately 12 million of which were shared by at least two donors. To remove PCR and sequencing errors, raw reads were error-corrected and collapsed into unique sequences using a nearest-neighbor algorithm that merged closely related sequences. To assign V, D and J gene segments, CDR3 sequences were aligned to IMGT reference sequences. Each retained sequence needed at least a six-nucleotide match to both a V gene segment and a J gene segment. A rearrangement was called productive if the CDR3 had no stop codons and remained in frame with V and J, and every other rearrangement was called non-productive. Following IMGT convention, CDR3 was defined as the stretch from the second conserved V-encoded cysteine to the conserved J-encoded phenylalanine. The earlier analysis of approximately 500 of the donors excluded sequences that lacked an unambiguous match to a single V gene segment. In an earlier analysis of some 590 of the donors, V segments were called functional above 56.7% productive rearrangements and were called segregating when the between-donor standard deviation exceeded 5%. A statistical classification framework was developed to diagnose cytomegalovirus status using the catalog of TCR beta chain sequences. In a later analysis, V and J genes were assigned by comparing TCR nucleotide sequences against IMGT/GENE-DB human TR gene sequences. A later analysis assigned CDR3 sequences and most-parsimonious VDJ recombination scenarios with the TCRdist pipeline. In a later analysis, every TCR beta chain was defined by the combination of its CDR3 amino acid sequence and its V-gene family, and reads without a unique V-gene family were dropped. As a way to deal with suspected cross-contamination and a sequencing artifact, a later analysis dropped roughly 620 nucleotide sequences that were highly shared and had low generation probability. A later analysis calculated a clonal expansion index for each public chain from normalized within-repertoire ranks of inferred template counts. In a later analysis, generation probabilities were computed using a VDJ recombination model fitted to out-of-frame rearrangements, and the results were checked against IGoR. Hypergeometric tests were used in a later analysis to score TCR-TCR, TCR-HLA and TCR-CMV co-occurrence, with a repertoire-size bias correction applied to the TCR pairs. False discovery rates were estimated in a later analysis by permuting HLA or CMV assignments 20 times. In a later analysis, co-occurring TCRs were grouped using DBSCAN, and TCRdist sequence similarity was added for clustering within HLA-allele-positive subsets. Repertoires with fewer than 30,000 or more than 120,000 public chains, plus five repertoires with anomalous nucleotide sharing, were excluded from co-occurrence clustering. TCRdb provides this immuneACCESS table in a form limited to in-frame rearrangements. Some clones are lacking; in checked studies, under half of them reflect an unresolved V gene, and why the rest are absent is not known. V, J and clone size were drawn from that table, and D and trimming were deduced from the DNA. The sample table shows roughly 89,000 clones, and over 60% are seen once. Roughly a fifth of the sample is in the top ten clones.

The cohort consisted of 600 to 750 healthy bone marrow donors. At the time of sampling, every cohort member was nominally healthy, though immune exposures that went unrecorded were likely present. The donor was CMV seropositive and belonged to the group of 250 to 350 seropositive cohort members. Every donor gave a peripheral blood sample, and the peripheral blood mononuclear cells from that sample were used for TCR beta sequencing. Genomic DNA was extracted from the blood cell samples with the Qiagen DNeasy Blood Extraction Kit. The CDR3, from cysteine to phenylalanine, totals 16 residues. Just CDR3 DNA is preserved here, 48 bases in frame from base 1. CDR1 and CDR2 (SGHKS, YYEKEE) derive from the germline V gene (reference sequence). Deletion took 2 bases off V and 3 bases off J, with a span of 17 bases between the germline ends. Here is what the overall study found, with its caveats: In a later analysis, around 17,000 TCR beta sequences were associated with specific HLA alleles at a false discovery rate of 0.05. HLA typing was unavailable for some donors at each locus, so association tests used only the typed subset. Roughly uniform sequencing depth across donors was assumed in presence/absence analyses, although this assumption may not hold. In an earlier analysis of some 640 of the donors, most TCR beta V segments were observed in productive rearrangements about 87% or about 30% of the time, broadly matching IMGT annotations. In a later analysis, HLA-associated TCR beta chains were found to be more clonally expanded and to have lower generation probabilities than equally common non-associated chains. Several of the top co-occurrence clusters appeared to be linked to parvovirus B19, influenza, CMV and Epstein-Barr virus, according to a later analysis. In a later genetic analysis, fewer N-insertions in productive TCRs were reported among donors in an Asian-associated ancestry cluster than the approximately 630-donor mean. The 87-base-pair reads could not distinguish some IMGT-functional V segments, including TRBV6-2 and TRBV6-3, so those segments were excluded. A cluster of highly shared sequence variants was judged likely to represent a technical artifact of the sequencing pipeline. Because counts were too low, 15 to 20 rarely observed V segments, including chromosome 9 orphons, were left out of the earlier analysis of approximately 500 of the donors. When HLA alleles, especially DR and DQ, strongly co-occurred, attributing TCR associations to individual alleles was difficult. For the cohort, immune exposure information was limited to CMV serostatus. V-gene and J-gene trimming of TCR beta chains was associated with a missense DCLRE1C variant in a later genetic analysis, and the association was replicated in an independent cohort. Most CMV-associated TCR beta chains appeared to be HLA-restricted in a later analysis, and the HLA associations seemed to be driven largely by CMV exposure. Most TCR sequences were seen in very few donors, while some public TCRs were found in many individuals. According to the authors, the approach could potentially be generalized to other disease states and immunological phenotypes. In vitro tests confirmed that three of the cytomegalovirus-associated TCR beta chains recognize cytomegalovirus antigens. A total of 150 to 200 TCR beta chains were listed by the study as associated with cytomegalovirus. The cohort was sequenced for TCR beta chains only, and without alpha or paired-chain data the features that could be detected were limited. In a later analysis, the rate of TCR association differed among HLA loci, with DRB1 alleles having the most associated TCRs and HLA-C alleles having the fewest. In both the original and validation cohorts, the classifier was reported to diagnose cytomegalovirus status with high specificity and sensitivity. A further reported finding was that TCR beta sequences accurately predicted the HLA-A and HLA-B alleles for most subjects in the first cohort. Linkage disequilibrium might explain the correlated functional status among segregating V segments, but an unknown experimental factor could not be excluded.

The chain is assembled from TRBV5-5 and TRBJ1-1; possibly the D gene is TRBD1, per 5 matching bases. The sequenced sample consisted of PBMCs. The TCR was taken from a woman between 50 and 59 years old in good health and CMV-seropositive. The nucleotide sequence reads TGTGCCAGCAGCTTTGCCACCGGGGGGTTGGACACTGAAGCTTTCTTT. It codes for CASSFATGGLDTEAFF. The entire variable domain, with the stretches around the CDR3 drawn from the reference TRBV5-5 and TRBJ1-1 proteins, is DAGVTQSPTHLIKTRGQQVTLRCSPISGHKSVSWYQQVLGQGPQFIFQYYEKEERGRGNFPDRFSARQFPNYSSELNVNALLLGDSALYLCASSFATGGLDTEAFFGQGTRLTVV.